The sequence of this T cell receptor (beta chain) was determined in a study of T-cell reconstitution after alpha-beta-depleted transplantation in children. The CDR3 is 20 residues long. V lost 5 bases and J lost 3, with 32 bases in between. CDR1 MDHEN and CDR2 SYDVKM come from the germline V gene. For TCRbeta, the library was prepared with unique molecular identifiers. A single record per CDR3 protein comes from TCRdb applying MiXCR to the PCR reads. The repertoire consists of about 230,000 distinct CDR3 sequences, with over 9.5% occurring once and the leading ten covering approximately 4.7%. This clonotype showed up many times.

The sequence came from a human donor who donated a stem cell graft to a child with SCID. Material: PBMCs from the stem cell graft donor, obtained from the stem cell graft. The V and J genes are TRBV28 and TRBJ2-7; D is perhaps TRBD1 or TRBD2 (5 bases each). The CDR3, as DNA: TGTGCCAGCAGTCTACCCTTCCGGGACCACTTGTTCCCCCCTCACTACGAGCAGTACTTC. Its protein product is CASSLPFRDHLFPPHYEQYF. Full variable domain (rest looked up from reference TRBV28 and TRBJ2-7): DVKVTQSSRYLVKRTGEKVFLECVQDMDHENMFWYRQDPGLGLRLIYFSYDVKMKEKGDIPEGYSVSREKKERFSLILESASTNQTSMYLCASSLPFRDHLFPPHYEQYFGPGTRLTVT.